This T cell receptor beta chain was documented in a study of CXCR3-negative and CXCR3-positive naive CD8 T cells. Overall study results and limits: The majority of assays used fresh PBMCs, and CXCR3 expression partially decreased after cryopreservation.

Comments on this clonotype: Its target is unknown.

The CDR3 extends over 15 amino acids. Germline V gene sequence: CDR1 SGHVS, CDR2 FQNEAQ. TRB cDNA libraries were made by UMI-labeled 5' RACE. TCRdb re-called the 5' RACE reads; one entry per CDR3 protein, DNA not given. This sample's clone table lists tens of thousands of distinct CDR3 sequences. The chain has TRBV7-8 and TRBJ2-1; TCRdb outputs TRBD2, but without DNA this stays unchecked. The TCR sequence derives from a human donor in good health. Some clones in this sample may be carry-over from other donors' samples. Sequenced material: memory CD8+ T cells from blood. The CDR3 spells CASSLARLAGRGQFF. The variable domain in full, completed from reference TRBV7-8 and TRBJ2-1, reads GAGVSQSPRYKVAKRGQDVALRCDPISGHVSLFWYQQALGQGPEFLTYFQNEAQLDKSGLPSDRFFAERPEGSVSTLKIQRTQQEDSAVYLCASSLARLAGRGQFFGPGTRLTVL.